Listed below are T cell receptor beta chains from one sample, sequenced in a study of cytomegalovirus exposure and HLA in healthy donors. TCRdb's table, derived via immunoSEQ multiplex PCR, lists solely in-frame clones and lacks some. The table includes a few hundred thousand clones, more than 80% detected once. The specimen sequenced was PBMCs. These receptors came from a woman aged 18-29 years in good health and CMV-seronegative. Each CDR3 is given with its conserved first and last residue. A D gene is named only where the DNA matches it firmly. Clone size is given for some rows only: seen once, a few or many times, or a class if the clone is expanded.

v_call: TRBV29-1
d_call: .
clone_size: .
j_call: TRBJ2-1
cdr3_nt: TGCAGCGTTGAATTAGCGGACGAGTTCTTC
cdr3_aa: CSVELADEFF

v_call: TRBV5-1
d_call: TRBD1
clone_size: .
j_call: TRBJ2-5
cdr3_nt: TGCGCCAGCAGCTTGGGCAGGGGGCAACAAGAGACCCAGTACTTC
cdr3_aa: CASSLGRGQQETQYF

v_call: TRBV6-5
d_call: .
clone_size: few
j_call: TRBJ1-3
cdr3_nt: TGTGCCAGCAGTCACGATAGGGGGTCTGGAAACACCATATATTTT
cdr3_aa: CASSHDRGSGNTIYF

v_call: TRBV27
d_call: TRBD1
clone_size: .
j_call: TRBJ2-4
cdr3_nt: TGTGCCTCCGCCGGGACAGGAAAAAACATTCAGTACTTC
cdr3_aa: CASAGTGKNIQYF

v_call: TRBV5-1
d_call: .
clone_size: once
j_call: TRBJ2-1
cdr3_nt: TGCGCCAGCAGCTTGGTGGGCTCGAACAATGAGCAGTTCTTC
cdr3_aa: CASSLVGSNNEQFF

v_call: TRBV7-6
d_call: TRBD1
clone_size: .
j_call: TRBJ2-7
cdr3_nt: TGTGCCAGCAGCACAGCGGGACAGGGGACCTACGAGCAGTACTTC
cdr3_aa: CASSTAGQGTYEQYF

v_call: TRBV4-1
d_call: .
clone_size: .
j_call: TRBJ1-4
cdr3_nt: TGCGCCAGCAGCCAGGGACTAGTTAATGAAAAACTGTTTTTT
cdr3_aa: CASSQGLVNEKLFF

v_call: TRBV6-5
d_call: .
clone_size: .
j_call: TRBJ2-1
cdr3_nt: TGTGCCAGCAGTAGGGGGGGGGATGAGCAGTTCTTC
cdr3_aa: CASSRGGDEQFF

v_call: TRBV7-8
d_call: TRBD1
clone_size: .
j_call: TRBJ2-7
cdr3_nt: TGTGCCAGCAGCTTAGTCTCCACAGGGGCCCCCGGCGAGCAGTACTTC
cdr3_aa: CASSLVSTGAPGEQYF

v_call: TRBV5-4
d_call: TRBD2
clone_size: .
j_call: TRBJ2-7
cdr3_nt: TGTGCCAGCAGCACCGGACTAGCGGGAGGTATGCGCGAGCAGTACTTC
cdr3_aa: CASSTGLAGGMREQYF

v_call: TRBV28
d_call: TRBD1
clone_size: .
j_call: TRBJ2-5
cdr3_nt: TGTGCCAGCAGTTCCGGGACAGGGGGCCTCTCGTACCAAGAGACCCAGTACTTC
cdr3_aa: CASSSGTGGLSYQETQYF

v_call: TRBV5-4
d_call: TRBD1
clone_size: .
j_call: TRBJ1-2
cdr3_nt: TGTGCCAGCAGCTCACAGGGGTACTATGGCTACACCTTC
cdr3_aa: CASSSQGYYGYTF

v_call: TRBV7-8
d_call: TRBD2
clone_size: .
j_call: TRBJ2-7
cdr3_nt: TGTGCCAGCAGCTTTACTGGGACTAGCGGGAGCAGCTCCTACGAGCAGTACTTC
cdr3_aa: CASSFTGTSGSSSYEQYF

v_call: TRBV7-8
d_call: .
clone_size: .
j_call: TRBJ2-5
cdr3_nt: TGTGCCAGCAGCGTGGGAGGAGACCTGGAGACCCAGTACTTC
cdr3_aa: CASSVGGDLETQYF

v_call: TRBV5-1
d_call: .
clone_size: .
j_call: TRBJ1-6
cdr3_nt: TGCGCCAGCAGCTTGTCGCAGGGTGTAAATTCACCCCTCCACTTT
cdr3_aa: CASSLSQGVNSPLHF

v_call: TRBV5-4
d_call: .
clone_size: .
j_call: TRBJ1-2
cdr3_nt: TGTGCCAGCAGCTTTCACAGGGCGGACTATGGCTACACCTTC
cdr3_aa: CASSFHRADYGYTF

v_call: TRBV6-5
d_call: .
clone_size: .
j_call: TRBJ2-7
cdr3_nt: TGTGCCAGCAGTCAACCTGGGCAGGGTCACGAGCAGTACTTC
cdr3_aa: CASSQPGQGHEQYF

v_call: TRBV7-9
d_call: TRBD1
clone_size: few
j_call: TRBJ2-7
cdr3_nt: TGTGCCAGCAGCTTCCCGGGACAGGGTCGAGGGCAGTACTTC
cdr3_aa: CASSFPGQGRGQYF

v_call: TRBV27
d_call: .
clone_size: .
j_call: TRBJ2-3
cdr3_nt: TGTGCCAGCAGTTTCCTCAGTACTAGTGATACGCAGTATTTT
cdr3_aa: CASSFLSTSDTQYF

v_call: TRBV6-5
d_call: .
clone_size: .
j_call: TRBJ2-7
cdr3_nt: TGTGCCAGCAGTTACGGGGGGAACTACGAGCAGTACTTC
cdr3_aa: CASSYGGNYEQYF

v_call: TRBV6-1
d_call: .
clone_size: .
j_call: TRBJ1-1
cdr3_nt: TGTGCCAGCATCACAAACAGGGCGATGGGGACTGAAGCTTTCTTT
cdr3_aa: CASITNRAMGTEAFF

v_call: TRBV5-6
d_call: TRBD1
clone_size: few
j_call: TRBJ1-5
cdr3_nt: TGTGCCAGCAGCCAGGACAGGGGACAGCCCCAGCATTTT
cdr3_aa: CASSQDRGQPQHF

v_call: TRBV4-1
d_call: .
clone_size: .
j_call: TRBJ2-4
cdr3_nt: TGCGCCAGCAGCCAAGGACCCGGGGGAAACATTCAGTACTTC
cdr3_aa: CASSQGPGGNIQYF

v_call: TRBV27
d_call: .
clone_size: .
j_call: TRBJ2-7
cdr3_nt: TGTGCCAGCAGTTTGGTTCAGGACTACGAGCAGTACTTC
cdr3_aa: CASSLVQDYEQYF

v_call: TRBV9
d_call: TRBD1
clone_size: .
j_call: TRBJ1-4
cdr3_nt: TGTGCCAGCAGCGAGGGGCTGACAGGGTTAAATGAAAAACTGTTTTTT
cdr3_aa: CASSEGLTGLNEKLFF

v_call: TRBV5-1
d_call: TRBD1
clone_size: .
j_call: TRBJ2-1
cdr3_nt: TGCGCCAGCCTCTGGGACAGGGTTTCCTACAATGAGCAGTTCTTC
cdr3_aa: CASLWDRVSYNEQFF

v_call: TRBV5-8
d_call: .
clone_size: .
j_call: TRBJ1-4
cdr3_nt: TGTGCCAGCAGCTTGGTCGCGGGAAGTAATGAAAAACTGTTTTTT
cdr3_aa: CASSLVAGSNEKLFF

v_call: TRBV2
d_call: .
clone_size: .
j_call: TRBJ1-1
cdr3_nt: TGTGCCAGCAGTAAAAAAAGAGTCATGAACACTGAAGCTTTCTTT
cdr3_aa: CASSKKRVMNTEAFF

v_call: TRBV19
d_call: TRBD1
clone_size: once
j_call: TRBJ2-1
cdr3_nt: TGTGCCAGTAGTATCGGGACAGGCTCCTTCAATGAGCAGTTCTTC
cdr3_aa: CASSIGTGSFNEQFF

v_call: TRBV19
d_call: TRBD2
clone_size: .
j_call: TRBJ2-1
cdr3_nt: TGTGCCAGTAGTAGCCGGGGAGGACTAGTGCCCCACAATGAGCAGTTCTTC
cdr3_aa: CASSSRGGLVPHNEQFF

v_call: TRBV6-4
d_call: .
clone_size: .
j_call: TRBJ2-7
cdr3_nt: TGTGCCAGCAGTGAGGGGGCCACCCCCTACGAGCAGTACTTC
cdr3_aa: CASSEGATPYEQYF

v_call: TRBV19
d_call: TRBD1
clone_size: .
j_call: TRBJ1-2
cdr3_nt: TGTGCCAGTAGTTCCCGGGACAGGTTTCGCTACACCTTC
cdr3_aa: CASSSRDRFRYTF

v_call: TRBV5-4
d_call: .
clone_size: .
j_call: TRBJ2-2
cdr3_nt: TGTGCCAGCAGCCAAAGGACGGGGGTTGGCACCGGGGAGCTGTTTTTT
cdr3_aa: CASSQRTGVGTGELFF

v_call: TRBV6-1
d_call: .
clone_size: .
j_call: TRBJ2-5
cdr3_nt: TGTGCCAGCAGTGCGGGGATCCAAGAGACCCAGTACTTC
cdr3_aa: CASSAGIQETQYF

v_call: TRBV18
d_call: TRBD2
clone_size: .
j_call: TRBJ2-7
cdr3_nt: TGTGCCAGCTCTCCGGGACTAGCGGGCCCGAGCTCCTACGAGCAGTACTTC
cdr3_aa: CASSPGLAGPSSYEQYF

v_call: TRBV15
d_call: .
clone_size: .
j_call: TRBJ2-1
cdr3_nt: TGTGCCACCAGCAGAGATGGGCCGTACAATGAGCAGTTCTTC
cdr3_aa: CATSRDGPYNEQFF

v_call: TRBV9
d_call: TRBD1
clone_size: .
j_call: TRBJ2-7
cdr3_nt: TGTGCCAGCAGTGGACGGGACAGCTCCTACGAGCAGTACTTC
cdr3_aa: CASSGRDSSYEQYF

v_call: TRBV28
d_call: .
clone_size: once
j_call: TRBJ1-2
cdr3_nt: TGTGCCAGCAGTTTAGGGGGGGAAAAGTCATTTCCATATGGCTACACCTTC
cdr3_aa: CASSLGGEKSFPYGYTF

v_call: TRBV2
d_call: TRBD2
clone_size: .
j_call: TRBJ2-7
cdr3_nt: TGTGCCAGCAGTGGCCGGGACTACACCTACGAGCAGTACTTC
cdr3_aa: CASSGRDYTYEQYF

v_call: TRBV4-2
d_call: TRBD2
clone_size: few
j_call: TRBJ2-3
cdr3_nt: TGTGCCAGCAGCCAAGAGAGAGCGGGGGGGCCGCAGGATACGCAGTATTTT
cdr3_aa: CASSQERAGGPQDTQYF

v_call: TRBV18
d_call: .
clone_size: .
j_call: TRBJ2-3
cdr3_nt: TGTGCCAGCTCACCGAGGGCGGGTACAGATACGCAGTATTTT
cdr3_aa: CASSPRAGTDTQYF

v_call: TRBV7-7
d_call: TRBD2
clone_size: .
j_call: TRBJ2-2
cdr3_nt: TGTGCCAGCAGCTTGCCTAGCGGGGGAGTCACCGGGGAGCTGTTTTTT
cdr3_aa: CASSLPSGGVTGELFF

v_call: TRBV6-1
d_call: TRBD1
clone_size: .
j_call: TRBJ1-1
cdr3_nt: TGTGCCACCACCCGGACAGGGGCAGCTTTCTTT
cdr3_aa: CATTRTGAAFF

v_call: TRBV7-8
d_call: .
clone_size: .
j_call: TRBJ1-2
cdr3_nt: TGTGCCAGCAGCGATAGAGACGGTAGACAAACCTATGGCTACACCTTC
cdr3_aa: CASSDRDGRQTYGYTF

v_call: TRBV6-6
d_call: TRBD2
clone_size: .
j_call: TRBJ2-7
cdr3_nt: TGTGCCAGCAGTTCCTCGACTAGCGGGAGGACCTACGAGCAGTACTTC
cdr3_aa: CASSSSTSGRTYEQYF

v_call: TRBV9
d_call: TRBD1
clone_size: .
j_call: TRBJ2-3
cdr3_nt: TGTGCCAGCAGCGTAGATATGACAGGGGGATTAGATACGCAGTATTTT
cdr3_aa: CASSVDMTGGLDTQYF

v_call: TRBV6-1
d_call: .
clone_size: .
j_call: TRBJ2-5
cdr3_nt: TGTGCCAATCAGGAGGAAGGGGAGACCCAGTACTTC
cdr3_aa: CANQEEGETQYF

v_call: TRBV9
d_call: TRBD1
clone_size: few
j_call: TRBJ1-2
cdr3_nt: TGTGCCAGCAGCGTAGGCGGACAGGTCAACTATGGCTACACCTTC
cdr3_aa: CASSVGGQVNYGYTF

v_call: TRBV10-2
d_call: .
clone_size: once
j_call: TRBJ1-1
cdr3_nt: TGCGCCAGCAGTATTACCCAAGGGAGGGCGGGCACTGAAGCTTTCTTT
cdr3_aa: CASSITQGRAGTEAFF

v_call: TRBV4-1
d_call: .
clone_size: .
j_call: TRBJ1-1
cdr3_nt: TGCGCCAGCAGCCTACTAACAGGAGTGGCAACGGGCACTGAAGCTTTCTTT
cdr3_aa: CASSLLTGVATGTEAFF

v_call: TRBV7-8
d_call: TRBD1
clone_size: .
j_call: TRBJ1-1
cdr3_nt: TGTGCCAGCAGACCTACAGGGGCATCCTTAGCTTTCTTT
cdr3_aa: CASRPTGASLAFF